These 26 T cell receptor beta chains share one sample of origin, sequenced in a study of T cell responses to AZD1222 COVID-19 vaccine. The table came from immunoSEQ multiplex PCR; TCRdb's copy has only in-frame clones and leaves some out. The sample includes fewer than 120,000 clones, roughly nine tenths seen only once; the top ten take roughly 3%. Here the sequenced sample was peripheral blood, taken on day 0 of AZD1222 vaccination. The source of these receptors is an adult in good health.

This clone was detected once. The rearrangement uses TRBV27 and TRBJ2-7; the D gene is possibly TRBD2 (6 bases). The germline V gene encodes CDR1 MNHEY and CDR2 SMNVEV (reference sequence). The CDR3 is made up of 12 amino acids. Trimming pared 5 bases from V and 6 bases from J, leaving 11 bases between. The CDR3 DNA sequence: TGTGCCAGCAGTGAGGAGGGCCGCGAGCAGTACTTC. This translates into CASSEEGREQYF.

The chain carries TRBV5-6 and TRBJ1-5; D ambiguous. With 2 bases removed from V and 7 bases from J, the gap between germline ends came to 16 bases. Germline CDR1 and CDR2: SGHDT and YYEEEE. This CDR3 has 15 residues. This CDR3 reads CASSLSSSREQPQHF. CDR3 DNA sequence: TGTGCCAGCAGCTTATCATCAAGTAGGGAACAGCCCCAGCATTTT. Drawing the rest from reference TRBV5-6 and TRBJ1-5, the complete variable domain is DAGVTQSPTHLIKTRGQQVTLRCSPKSGHDTVSWYQQALGQGPQFIFQYYEEEERQRGNFPDRFSGHQFPNYSSELNVNALLLGDSALYLCASSLSSSREQPQHFGDGTRLSIL.

The chain couples TRBV25-1 to TRBJ1-1; TRBD1 matches at 8 bases. V gave up 8 bases and J gave up 2 bases; unmatched junction bases: 7. CDR1 is MGHDK and CDR2 is SYGVNS in the germline V gene. This CDR3 is 14 amino acids long. CDR3 loop: CASLKTGVNTEAFF. Here the CDR3 DNA reads TGTGCCAGCCTTAAGACAGGGGTCAACACTGAAGCTTTCTTT.

This chain connects TRBV19 to TRBJ2-3, with D possibly being TRBD1 (6 bases). The CDR3 covers 15 residues. Germline lookup yields CDR1 LNHDA and CDR2 SQIVND (reference sequence). Trimming shortened V by 3 bases and J by 0 bases, and 10 bases separated the two germline ends. The DNA for the CDR3 is TGTGCCAGTAGTATTGGACAGACAAGCACAGATACGCAGTATTTT. It specifies CASSIGQTSTDTQYF.

The table lists this clone with a count of one. V usage is TRBV12-5 and J usage is TRBJ2-7; TRBD1 aligns across 9 bases. This CDR3 has 15 amino acids. Germline assignment: CDR1 LGHNT and CDR2 FRNRAP. V dropped 4 bases and J dropped 0; count of bases not matched to a gene: 4. CDR3 residues: CASGSRTGDSYEQYF. CDR3 coding DNA: TGTGCTAGTGGTTCCCGGACAGGGGACTCCTACGAGCAGTACTTC.

The V gene is TRBV7-3, the J gene TRBJ2-5; D not certain. Per the germline V gene, CDR1 is SGHTA and CDR2 is FQGTGA. The CDR3 has 13 residues. Between the trimmed V and J ends, which lost 2 bases and 3 bases, there was a span of 7 bases. CDR3 DNA: TGTGCCAGCAGCTTACCATTAAAAGAGACCCAGTACTTC. It translates to CASSLPLKETQYF.

V usage is TRBV19 and J usage is TRBJ1-2, with D unresolved. The CDR3 is 12 amino acids. CDR1 and CDR2 from the germline V gene are LNHDA and SQIVND (reference sequence). V lost 5 bases and J 3 bases, leaving 7 bases between the germline ends. The chain's CDR3 is CASSQQDYGYTF. The CDR3 bases are TGTGCCAGTAGTCAGCAGGACTATGGCTACACCTTC.

This chain joins TRBV7-9 and TRBJ1-1; no clear D. This CDR3 region has 12 residues. The germline V and J ends were trimmed by 1 base and 3 bases, with 3 bases remaining between them. CDR1 and CDR2 from the germline V gene are SEHNR and FQNEAQ (reference sequence). The CDR3 nucleotides are TGTGCCAGCAGCTTAGTTGACACTGAAGCTTTCTTT. Translating gives CASSLVDTEAFF.

This sequence joins TRBV5-1 and TRBJ1-1; D gene unclear. Germline assignment: CDR1 SGHRS and CDR2 YFSETQ. CDR3 length equals 14 residues. Trimming removed 1 base from V and 6 bases from J, with 13 bases in between. CDR3 sequence (DNA): TGCGCCAGCAGCTTGTCAGGCAGGCCCGCTGAAGCTTTCTTT. Translation gives CASSLSGRPAEAFF.

This clone was found a few times. The chain joins TRBV9 to TRBJ2-2; maybe TRBD2 (6 bases). CDR3 length: 17 residues. Germline V CDR1 and CDR2: SGDLS, YYNGEE. Trimming took off 4 bases at V and 5 bases at J, with 21 bases between the two ends. In DNA form, the CDR3 reads TGTGCCAGCAGCCTCCTCGATAATGGGGCGGGGACCGGGGAGCTGTTTTTT. It specifies CASSLLDNGAGTGELFF.

The V call is TRBV29-1, the J call TRBJ1-2; 8 bases are shared with TRBD1. The CDR3 covers 17 residues. Germline V lookup: CDR1 SQVTM, CDR2 ANQGSEA. J gave up 0 bases and V 0 bases, and 9 bases lay outside the gene matches. CDR3 bases: TGCAGCGTTGAAGATCCTCAGACAGGGGCGGCTAACTATGGCTACACCTTC. It codes for CSVEDPQTGAANYGYTF.

This clone was found once. The chain has TRBV15 and TRBJ1-1; 8 nucleotides agree with TRBD1. The CDR3 covers 14 residues. Germline V lookup: CDR1 LNHNV, CDR2 YYDKDF (reference sequence). V trimming: 1 base; J trimming: 4 bases; junction bases outside the gene matches: 2. The chain's CDR3 is CATSRADRGTEAFF. The CDR3 bases are TGTGCCACCAGCAGAGCAGACAGGGGCACTGAAGCTTTCTTT.

The chain employs TRBV5-1 and TRBJ1-6, with 7 bases identical to TRBD1. The junction had 2 bases not matched to a gene; V was cut back by 6 bases and J by 5 bases. The CDR3 totals 13 residues. Germline values: CDR1 SGHRS, CDR2 YFSETQ. CDR3 loop: CASTQGNNSPLHF. The CDR3 region has the DNA TGCGCCAGCACACAGGGGAATAATTCACCCCTCCACTTT.

To note about this clone: At the DNA level, this CDR3 is encoded by other sequences in the same sample as well. This chain uses TRBV5-1 with TRBJ1-1; D remains unclear. Trimming left V 0 bases short and J 5 bases short, with 8 bases between. Germline V gives CDR1 SGHRS, CDR2 YFSETQ. CDR3 length: 13 residues. CDR3 protein: CASSLASGTEAFF. The DNA of the CDR3 is TGCGCCAGCAGCTTGGCCAGCGGAACTGAAGCTTTCTTT.

This rearrangement joins TRBV6-1 to TRBJ1-1; D gene ambiguous. The V gene's germline CDR1 is MNHNS and CDR2 SASEGT. V was trimmed by 3 bases and J by 0 bases, leaving 5 bases between them. The CDR3 has 13 amino acids. CDR3 sequence: CASSDQLNTEAFF. In DNA form, the CDR3 reads TGTGCCAGCAGTGACCAATTGAACACTGAAGCTTTCTTT.

V gene TRBV19 combines with J gene TRBJ1-1, with D unclear. The CDR3 loop spans 14 amino acids. Looked up from germline, CDR1 is LNHDA and CDR2 is SQIVND (reference sequence). The germline V and J ends were trimmed by 6 bases and 0 bases, with 11 bases remaining between them. CDR3: CASRAQTMNTEAFF. The CDR3 DNA sequence: TGTGCCAGTAGGGCCCAGACCATGAACACTGAAGCTTTCTTT.

The chain uses TRBV5-4 and TRBJ2-5; 8 bases are a match to TRBD1. Looked up from germline, CDR1 is SGHNT and CDR2 is YYREEE (reference sequence). V was pared by 2 bases and J by 5 bases, with 2 bases of the junction left unmatched. The CDR3 spans 13 residues. Here the CDR3 reads CASSFTGGETQYF. The CDR3 coding sequence is TGTGCCAGCAGCTTCACAGGGGGGGAGACCCAGTACTTC.

The J gene is TRBJ2-1, the V gene TRBV3-1 (or the pseudogene TRBV3-2); D possibly corresponds to TRBD2 (6 bases). Germline V CDR1 and CDR2: LGHDT, YNNKEL (reference sequence). This CDR3 contains 14 residues. V lost 1 base to trimming and J lost 5 bases, with 9 bases between them. The CDR3 region has the DNA TGTGCCAGCAGCCAAGTGGAGGGAAACAATGAGCAGTTCTTC. Protein sequence: CASSQVEGNNEQFF.

The gene calls are TRBV6-1 and TRBJ1-5, with 7 bases that match TRBD1. This CDR3 has 14 residues. CDR1 and CDR2 from the germline V gene are MNHNS and SASEGT. J lost 9 bases, V lost 3 bases, and 8 bases had no gene match. This CDR3 is CASSETGRLSPQHF. The CDR3 bases are TGTGCCAGCAGTGAGACAGGGAGATTATCGCCCCAGCATTTT.

CDR3 sequence: CASSRWTANNQPQHF. For the CDR3, the DNA is TGTGCCAGCAGCCGATGGACAGCTAACAATCAGCCCCAGCATTTT. This chain uses TRBV6-6 with TRBJ1-5; D possibly corresponds to TRBD1 (6 bases). Deletions cut 6 bases from V and 3 bases from J, with 15 bases between. Looked up from germline, CDR1 is MNHNY and CDR2 is SVGAGI (reference sequence). The CDR3 has 15 residues.

This clone was counted a few times. The chain has TRBV3-1 (or the pseudogene TRBV3-2) and TRBJ2-5, with 9 bases aligning to TRBD2. CDR3 length equals 15 residues. In germline, CDR1 is LGHDT, CDR2 YNNKEL (reference sequence). V shed 3 bases, J shed 5 bases, and the junction held 7 bases outside the gene matches. The CDR3 spells CASSQGGSGSETQYF. In nucleotides, the CDR3 is TGTGCCAGCAGCCAGGGGGGTAGCGGGAGTGAGACCCAGTACTTC.

The J gene is TRBJ1-1, the V gene TRBV6-5, with D hard to call. V lost 6 bases, J lost 3 bases, and 17 bases lay in between. The CDR3 has 15 residues. Germline CDR1 MNHEY, CDR2 SVGAGI. The CDR3 DNA reads TGTGCCAGCAGCCAGATCCTAGAGGGTTACACTGAAGCTTTCTTT. Translation gives CASSQILEGYTEAFF.

CDR3: CASSPRTSGDTQYF. CDR3 bases: TGTGCCAGTAGTCCTCGGACTAGCGGGGATACGCAGTATTTT. V usage is TRBV19 and J usage is TRBJ2-3, with 11 bases matching TRBD2. The CDR3 is 14 residues long. Trimming took 5 bases from V and 6 from J; bases not matched to a gene: 4. Germline V gene lookup returns CDR1 LNHDA and CDR2 SQIVND (reference sequence).

J is TRBJ1-1 and V is TRBV6-6, with D uncertain. This CDR3 contains 15 residues. Germline CDR1 is MNHNY and CDR2 is SVGAGI (reference sequence). V gave up 4 bases and J gave up 0 bases, with 12 bases separating them. The CDR3: CASSSPGPMNTEAFF. The CDR3 coding sequence is TGTGCCAGCAGTTCCCCCGGGCCAATGAACACTGAAGCTTTCTTT.

V usage is TRBV7-8 and J usage is TRBJ1-2, with 7 bases that match TRBD1. This CDR3 region has 17 residues. Per the germline V gene, CDR1 is SGHVS and CDR2 is FQNEAQ. The V gene end was trimmed by 5 bases and the J gene end by 0 bases; junction bases not matched to a gene: 12. Here the CDR3 DNA reads TGTGCCAGCAGCCTGCGGACAGGCTTCATATCTAACTATGGCTACACCTTC. Amino acids: CASSLRTGFISNYGYTF. Drawing the rest from reference TRBV7-8 and TRBJ1-2, the complete variable domain is GAGVSQSPRYKVAKRGQDVALRCDPISGHVSLFWYQQALGQGPEFLTYFQNEAQLDKSGLPSDRFFAERPEGSVSTLKIQRTQQEDSAVYLCASSLRTGFISNYGYTFGSGTRLTVV.

The J gene is TRBJ1-1, the V gene TRBV5-4; TRBD1 aligns across 8 bases. This CDR3 is 15 amino acids long. Looked up from germline, CDR1 is SGHNT and CDR2 is YYREEE (reference sequence). The ends lost 3 bases at V and 6 bases at J; junction bases unmatched: 10. The CDR3 loop reads CASSSRTGIGAEAFF. The CDR3 region has the DNA TGTGCCAGCAGCTCTAGGACAGGGATAGGGGCTGAAGCTTTCTTT.